The TCR beta chain described here comes from a study of post-analysis software for immune sequencing data. Study findings and constraints: Patients showed TRBV5-6, TRBV5-1 and TRBV20-1 among about five TRBV segments more frequent than in controls.

The junction had 7 bases not matched to a gene; V was cut back by 0 bases and J by 5 bases. Germline CDR1 SGHTA, CDR2 FQGNSA. The CDR3 spans 16 residues. Concerning this clonotype: Its antigen is not identified.

The authors incorporated unique molecular identifiers into the TCR beta cDNA libraries. Each CDR3 protein is one row after TCRdb ran MiXCR on the PCR reads. The sample yields 820,000 or so distinct CDR3 sequences, roughly 50% seen once. The specimen was blood. The chain employs TRBV7-2 and TRBJ2-5; 9 bases are shared with TRBD2. This sequence originates from a girl between 10 and 17 years old with multiple sclerosis. As DNA, the CDR3 is TGTGCCAGCAGCTTAGCCATGGTAGCGGGAGTGGAGACCCAGTACTTC. Translated, it gives CASSLAMVAGVETQYF.